The clone carrying this T cell receptor (beta chain) occurred once. Its antigen remains unknown. Generated by immunoSEQ multiplex PCR, the TCRdb table keeps only in-frame clones and is missing some. Among tens of thousands of clones listed, 88% were seen once. Collection of blood occurred at baseline, at cycle 4 day 1, and at cycle 7 day 1. V lost 3 bases to trimming and J lost 9 bases, with 9 bases between them. The CDR3 has 12 amino acids. Germline V lookup: CDR1 WNHNN, CDR2 SYGVQD (reference sequence). The data were obtained in a study of OX40 agonist ivuxolimab in advanced cancers. Study at large: Patients received intravenous ivuxolimab every 2 weeks at 0.01 to 10 mg/kg. Points from the study as a whole: Nonresponders included some who also had low normalized T-cell clonal expansion.

Sequenced here: CD4+ or CD8+ T cells sorted from blood, sampled in a trial of the OX40 agonist ivuxolimab. The clonotype comes from an adult with an advanced solid tumor such as melanoma, head and neck, liver or kidney cancer. The J gene is TRBJ2-1, the V gene TRBV10-1; tentatively, D is TRBD1 or TRBD2 (5 bases each). The CDR3 protein is CASSEEGSEQFF. CDR3 in DNA: TGCGCCAGCAGTGAAGAGGGGAGTGAGCAGTTCTTC.